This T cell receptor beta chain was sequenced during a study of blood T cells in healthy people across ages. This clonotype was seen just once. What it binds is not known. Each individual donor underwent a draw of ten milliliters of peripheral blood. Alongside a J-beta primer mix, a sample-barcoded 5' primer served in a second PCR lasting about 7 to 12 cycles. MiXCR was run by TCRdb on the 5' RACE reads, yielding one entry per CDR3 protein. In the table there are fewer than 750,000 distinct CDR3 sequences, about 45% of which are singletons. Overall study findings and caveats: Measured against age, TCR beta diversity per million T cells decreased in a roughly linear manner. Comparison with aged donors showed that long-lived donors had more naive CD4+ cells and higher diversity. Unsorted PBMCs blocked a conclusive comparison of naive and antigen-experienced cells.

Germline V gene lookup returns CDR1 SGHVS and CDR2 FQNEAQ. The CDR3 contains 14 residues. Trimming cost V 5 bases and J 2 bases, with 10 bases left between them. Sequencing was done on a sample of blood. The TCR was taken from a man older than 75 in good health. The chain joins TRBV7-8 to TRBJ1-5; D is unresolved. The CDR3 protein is CASSIERRNQPQHF. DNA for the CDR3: TGTGCCAGCAGCATCGAAAGGCGCAATCAGCCCCAGCATTTT.